The 6 T cell receptor beta chains below all came from one sample that was sequenced in a study of T cells in localized non-small cell lung cancer. Produced via immunoSEQ multiplex PCR; TCRdb's table is partial and in-frame only. Of approximately 20,000 clones detected, roughly 83% appear once; the ten largest clones hold 2% to 3%. The starting material was peripheral blood, obtained before any cancer treatment. The receptors come from a man between 35 and 75 years old with stage I lung adenocarcinoma.

V gene TRBV6-6 combines with J gene TRBJ1-3, with 8 bases aligning to TRBD1. CDR3 length: 13 residues. In germline, CDR1 is MNHNY, CDR2 SVGAGI (reference sequence). Trimming took 6 bases from V and 8 from J; bases not matched to a gene: 6. CDR3 in amino acids: CASREQGDYTIYF. The DNA of the CDR3 is TGTGCCAGCAGGGAACAGGGGGATTACACCATATATTTT.

This chain joins TRBV18 and TRBJ2-3; D unclear. CDR3 length: 13 residues. Germline CDR1 is KGHSH and CDR2 is LQKENI. V lost 6 bases, J lost 4 bases, and 11 bases lay in between. CDR3 sequence: CASSLMAPDTQYF. CDR3 bases: TGTGCCAGCTCGCTCATGGCCCCAGATACGCAGTATTTT.

In this sample, this clone turned up once. The chain is built from TRBV7-9 and TRBJ2-5; D not resolved. Germline CDR1 and CDR2: SEHNR and FQNEAQ (reference sequence). V shed 8 bases and J shed 5 bases, with 12 bases lying between them. The CDR3 totals 12 residues. As DNA, the CDR3 is TGTGCCAGCTCAGAAGGTCAGGAGACCCAGTACTTC. The encoded protein is CASSEGQETQYF.

J is TRBJ2-5 and V is TRBV28; 10 nucleotides align to TRBD2. The ends lost 2 bases at V and 5 bases at J; junction bases unmatched: 5. This CDR3 is built from 15 residues. Germline V CDR1 and CDR2: MDHEN, SYDVKM. CDR3 residues: CASSLSGRAAETQYF. The CDR3 region has the DNA TGTGCCAGCAGTTTAAGCGGGAGGGCCGCGGAGACCCAGTACTTC.

Only one count was recorded for this clone. The CDR3 loop reads CASSTGQKGVEQYF. In DNA, the CDR3 is TGTGCCAGCAGTACAGGACAGAAAGGGGTTGAGCAGTACTTC. The rearrangement joins TRBV28 to TRBJ2-7, with TRBD1 as a possible D gene (6 bases). This CDR3 has 14 residues. The germline V gene has CDR1 MDHEN and CDR2 SYDVKM. The V gene lost 5 bases and the J gene lost 7 bases, with 18 bases spanning the gap.

The chain has TRBV28 and TRBJ2-1; tentatively, D is TRBD2 (5 bases). CDR1 MDHEN and CDR2 SYDVKM come from the germline V gene. The CDR3 has 14 amino acids. V lost 3 bases and J lost 15, with 21 bases in between. The CDR3 loop reads CASSLGDSLALRFF. CDR3 coding DNA: TGTGCCAGCAGTTTGGGTGACTCGCTAGCTTTGAGGTTCTTC. Complete variable domain (other parts from reference TRBV28 and TRBJ2-1): DVKVTQSSRYLVKRTGEKVFLECVQDMDHENMFWYRQDPGLGLRLIYFSYDVKMKEKGDIPEGYSVSREKKERFSLILESASTNQTSMYLCASSLGDSLALRFFGPGTRLTVL.